The 30 T cell receptor beta chains below were found in one sample sequenced in a study of blood T cell repertoires in COVID-19 (dated by TCRdb to 2018 to 2021). Libraries came from the immunoSEQ multiplex PCR assay. TCRdb stores this immuneACCESS table with in-frame sequences only. Part of the clones is absent; in the studies checked, under half of the shortfall reflects unresolved V genes, and no reason is known for the rest. The sample table lists over 100,000 clones, 85% to 90% of them with a count of one. The top ten constitute 3% of the sample. Sequences were obtained from peripheral blood. All receptors derive from a man aged 50 to 59 with active or convalescent COVID-19.

The chain uses TRBV6-2 or TRBV6-3 and TRBJ2-7; tentatively, D is TRBD1 (6 bases). The CDR3 has 16 residues. The germline V gene encodes CDR1 MNHEY and CDR2 SVGEGT. V was clipped by 0 bases and J by 0 bases, with 12 bases between them. CDR3 in amino acids: CASSYSTRDNSYEQYF. The CDR3 nucleotides read TGTGCCAGCAGTTACTCAACCCGGGACAACTCCTACGAGCAGTACTTC.

A single count supports this clone. The chain carries TRBV5-1 and TRBJ1-1; TRBD1 agrees at 9 bases. Germline V lookup: CDR1 SGHRS, CDR2 YFSETQ. This CDR3 is 16 amino acids long. The J segment lost 6 bases and the V segment lost 4 bases, leaving 13 bases of the junction unmatched. The CDR3 protein is CASSVQGAQGRPEAFF. As DNA, the CDR3 is TGCGCCAGCAGCGTACAGGGGGCGCAGGGAAGGCCTGAAGCTTTCTTT.

V and J are TRBV5-1 and TRBJ1-1; 7 nucleotides align to TRBD1. Per the germline V gene, CDR1 is SGHRS and CDR2 is YFSETQ. The junction had 7 bases not matched to a gene; V was cut back by 4 bases and J by 1 base. The CDR3 totals 15 residues. The CDR3 loop reads CASSETEGANTEAFF. Here the CDR3 DNA reads TGCGCCAGCAGCGAGACTGAGGGGGCGAACACTGAAGCTTTCTTT. Full variable domain (remainder filled in from reference TRBV5-1 and TRBJ1-1): KAGVTQTPRYLIKTRGQQVTLSCSPISGHRSVSWYQQTPGQGLQFLFEYFSETQRNKGNFPGRFSGRQFSNSRSEMNVSTLELGDSALYLCASSETEGANTEAFFGQGTRLTVV.

The gene calls are TRBV5-8 and TRBJ2-5; no clear D. The germline V and J ends were trimmed by 3 bases and 1 base, with 13 bases remaining between them. The CDR3 totals 15 residues. Germline CDR1 is SGHTS and CDR2 is YDEGEE. Here the CDR3 DNA reads TGTGCCAGCAGCTCCATGGTTATGAGCCAAGAGACCCAGTACTTC. Amino acids: CASSSMVMSQETQYF.

The rearrangement uses TRBV21-1 and TRBJ1-5; the table's D gene call, TRBD1, was not cross checked with the DNA. TRBV21-1 is a pseudogene locus. This CDR3 has 13 amino acids. The CDR3 here is CASSKSRHQPQHF. The DNA of the CDR3 is TGTGCCAGCAGCAAGAGCAGGCACCAGCCCCAGCATTTT.

This chain connects TRBV24-1 to TRBJ2-2, with D perhaps TRBD2 (5 bases). Trimming took 5 bases from V and 0 from J, leaving 9 bases between them. In germline, CDR1 is KGHDR, CDR2 SFDVKD. The CDR3 length is 15 residues. CDR3 sequence: CATSGRAPNTGELFF. In DNA, the CDR3 is TGTGCCACCAGTGGGCGGGCACCGAACACCGGGGAGCTGTTTTTT.

The rearrangement uses TRBV7-2 and TRBJ2-5; 7 nucleotides line up with TRBD1. The CDR3 loop spans 15 amino acids. The V and J ends lost 4 bases and 1 base, in that order; junction bases with no gene match: 6. Germline CDR1 and CDR2: SGHTA and FQGNSA. In nucleotides, the CDR3 is TGTGCCAGCAGCTCCTCGGGACAGATCCAAGAGACCCAGTACTTC. Its translation is CASSSSGQIQETQYF.

This chain uses TRBV18 with TRBJ1-5; 7 nucleotides agree with TRBD1. The CDR3 spans 14 residues. The V segment lost 2 bases and the J segment 6 bases; nucleotides outside the gene matches: 4. The V gene's germline CDR1 is KGHSH and CDR2 LQKENI. The CDR3 DNA reads as TGTGCCAGCTCACCAGACAGGGAGGCTCAGCCCCAGCATTTT. Its translation is CASSPDREAQPQHF.

The chain carries TRBV6-2 or TRBV6-3 and TRBJ2-7; TRBD2 matches at 10 bases. V gave up 6 bases and J gave up 12 bases; unmatched junction bases: 8. Germline V gives CDR1 MNHEY, CDR2 SVGEGT. The CDR3 totals 12 residues. The CDR3 spells CASSSTSGVTYV. The CDR3 region has the DNA TGTGCCAGCAGCTCCACTAGCGGGGTAACGTACGTC.

This chain connects TRBV6-1 to TRBJ2-7; a possible D gene is TRBD1 (5 bases). Per germline, CDR1 MNHNS and CDR2 SASEGT. The CDR3 length is 13 residues. V lost 3 bases to trimming and J lost 3 bases, with 9 bases between them. The CDR3 nucleotides are TGTGCCAGCAGTGAGGACACCTACTACGAGCAGTACGTC. This sequence encodes CASSEDTYYEQYV.

This clone was detected a few times. The chain carries TRBV19 and TRBJ1-4; maybe TRBD1 (6 bases). The CDR3 runs to 13 residues. V lost 4 bases and J 5 bases, leaving 8 bases between the germline ends. The germline V gene encodes CDR1 LNHDA and CDR2 SQIVND (reference sequence). The CDR3 DNA is TGTGCCAGTAGTACCGGACAGAATGAAAAACTGTTTTTT. Encoded protein: CASSTGQNEKLFF.

This rearrangement joins TRBV9 to TRBJ2-2; D is ambiguous. The germline gives CDR1 SGDLS, CDR2 YYNGEE. V lost 4 bases and J 4 bases, leaving 8 bases between the germline ends. The CDR3 totals 13 residues. The CDR3 spells CASSSPLTGELFF. The CDR3 DNA reads as TGTGCCAGCAGCAGCCCACTCACCGGGGAGCTGTTTTTT.

The chain couples TRBV28 to TRBJ1-6, with 7 bases fitting TRBD1. The CDR3 is made up of 14 amino acids. Germline CDR1 MDHEN, CDR2 SYDVKM. J was trimmed by 10 bases and V by 2 bases; bases with no gene match: 5. As DNA, the CDR3 is TGTGCCAGCAGTTTACAAGACAGGGCGTCACCCCTCCACTTT. Its protein is CASSLQDRASPLHF.

The chain links TRBV30 to TRBJ2-5; TRBD1 matches 7 bases. The CDR3 loop spans 15 amino acids. Germline lookup yields CDR1 GTSNPN and CDR2 SVGIG (reference sequence). V lost 3 bases to trimming and J lost 5 bases; unmatched junction nucleotides: 12. CDR3 coding DNA: TGTGCCTGGAGGGCAAACAGGGGCCTTTGGGAGACCCAGTACTTC. Translation: CAWRANRGLWETQYF.

The V call is TRBV7-8, the J call TRBJ2-6; D not certain. Germline V gene sequence: CDR1 SGHVS, CDR2 FQNEAQ. The CDR3 is 15 residues long. Trimming stripped 2 bases from V and 3 bases from J, with 8 bases between. CDR3 bases: TGTGCCAGCAGCTTATCAGTGAATGGGGCCAACGTCCTGACTTTC. It specifies CASSLSVNGANVLTF. Full variable domain (missing parts from reference TRBV7-8 and TRBJ2-6): GAGVSQSPRYKVAKRGQDVALRCDPISGHVSLFWYQQALGQGPEFLTYFQNEAQLDKSGLPSDRFFAERPEGSVSTLKIQRTQQEDSAVYLCASSLSVNGANVLTFGAGSRLTVL.

V gene TRBV6-1 combines with J gene TRBJ2-5, with a weak D call TRBD2 (5 bases). Trimming left V 3 bases short and J 5 bases short, with 10 bases between. Germline-derived CDR1 and CDR2 are MNHNS and SASEGT. There are 13 residues in the CDR3. CDR3 DNA sequence: TGTGCCAGCAGTGACGGGGTAGCGGAGACCCAGTACTTC. It translates to CASSDGVAETQYF.

The chain links TRBV5-1 to TRBJ2-1; 14 bases line up with TRBD2. The ends lost 4 bases at V and 9 bases at J; junction bases unmatched: 9. The CDR3 runs to 16 residues. Looked up from germline, CDR1 is SGHRS and CDR2 is YFSETQ. The CDR3 loop is CASSSRTSGGTGEQFF. CDR3 sequence (DNA): TGCGCCAGCAGCAGCCGGACTAGCGGGGGGACGGGTGAGCAGTTCTTC.

The chain couples TRBV7-2 to TRBJ2-1, with D tentatively TRBD1 (6 bases). In germline, CDR1 is SGHTA, CDR2 FQGNSA. Between the trimmed V and J ends, which lost 5 bases and 5 bases, there was a span of 22 bases. The CDR3 is made up of 17 amino acids. For the CDR3, the DNA is TGTGCCAGCAGCCTACCGTTACAGGGTCCCTTCGACAATGAGCAGTTCTTC. Encoded protein: CASSLPLQGPFDNEQFF. Looking up the rest from reference TRBV7-2 and TRBJ2-1 gives the full variable domain: GAGVSQSPSNKVTEKGKDVELRCDPISGHTALYWYRQSLGQGLEFLIYFQGNSAPDKSGLPSDRFSAERTGGSVSTLTIQRTQQEDSAVYLCASSLPLQGPFDNEQFFGPGTRLTVL.

This clone was seen once. The chain couples TRBV11-2 to TRBJ2-3, with 9 bases identical to TRBD1. The junction had 5 bases not matched to a gene; V was cut back by 1 base and J by 3 bases. The germline V gene has CDR1 SGHAT and CDR2 FQNNGV. The CDR3 runs 16 residues. The CDR3 here is CASSLGGTGRTDTQYF. CDR3 sequence (DNA): TGTGCCAGCAGCTTAGGGGGGACAGGGAGGACAGATACGCAGTATTTT.

The chain uses TRBV10-1 and TRBJ1-5, with unresolved D. Trimming pared 5 bases from V and 3 bases from J, leaving 8 bases between. The CDR3 is made up of 13 amino acids. Germline loops: CDR1 WNHNN, CDR2 SYGVQD (reference sequence). The CDR3 DNA sequence: TGCGCCAGCAGTCGGGAATTCAATCAGCCCCAGCATTTT. This codes for CASSREFNQPQHF.

V is TRBV7-2 and J is TRBJ2-3, with D hard to call. Looked up from germline, CDR1 is SGHTA and CDR2 is FQGNSA. The V end was cut by 2 bases, the J end by 5 bases, with 17 bases between. The CDR3 consists of 16 residues. CDR3 bases: TGTGCCAGCAGCTTAATGAGTTACACCCCGGGAGATACGCAGTATTTT. It specifies CASSLMSYTPGDTQYF.

This clone was picked up one time. The J gene is TRBJ1-5, the V gene TRBV6-1; weak D call: TRBD1 (6 bases). V was cut by 4 bases and J by 1 base, with 17 bases left in between. CDR1 is MNHNS and CDR2 is SASEGT in the germline V gene. CDR3 length: 17 residues. The CDR3 DNA follows: TGTGCCAGCAGTGGTATGGCAGGGGCTTTGAGCAATCAGCCCCAGCATTTT. This codes for CASSGMAGALSNQPQHF.

The gene calls are TRBV14 and TRBJ2-1; 9 bases match TRBD1. This CDR3 is 16 amino acids long. Germline V lookup: CDR1 SGHDN, CDR2 FVKESK. With 1 base clipped from V and 1 base from J, the junction kept 2 bases outside the gene matches. DNA for the CDR3: TGTGCCAGCAGCCAAGTGGGGACAGGGTCCTACAATGAGCAGTTCTTC. It encodes CASSQVGTGSYNEQFF.

Here the CDR3 reads CATSGGDRGVDEQYF. The CDR3 nucleotides are TGTGCCACCAGTGGGGGAGACAGGGGGGTGGACGAGCAGTACTTC. The chain employs TRBV24-1 and TRBJ2-7, with TRBD1 matching 9 bases. V lost 5 bases to trimming and J lost 5 bases; unmatched junction nucleotides: 9. CDR1 and CDR2 from the germline V gene are KGHDR and SFDVKD. This CDR3 spans 15 amino acids.

This clone appeared once. The V and J genes are TRBV12-3 or TRBV12-4 and TRBJ2-7; D is perhaps TRBD1 (6 bases). Trimming removed 6 bases from V and 4 bases from J, with 13 bases in between. The CDR3 has 13 amino acids. The CDR3: CASRPRQAYEQYF. CDR3 DNA sequence: TGTGCCAGCAGACCACGACAGGCGTACGAGCAGTACTTC.

This chain links TRBV6-5 with TRBJ1-2, with TRBD1 matching over 9 bases. The V and J ends lost 5 bases and 8 bases, in that order; junction bases with no gene match: 6. This CDR3 comprises 13 residues. Per the germline V gene, CDR1 is MNHEY and CDR2 is SVGAGI. The CDR3 region has the DNA TGTGCCAGCAGTCTCACAGGGGGCGCAGGCTACACCTTC. Its translation is CASSLTGGAGYTF.

V and J are TRBV30 and TRBJ1-1, with D possibly matching TRBD1 (5 bases). Per the germline V gene, CDR1 is GTSNPN and CDR2 is SVGIG (reference sequence). Trimming cost V 3 bases and J 4 bases, with 15 bases left between them. CDR3 length: 14 amino acids. This CDR3 reads CAWSPRRGGTEAFF. The CDR3 coding sequence is TGTGCCTGGAGCCCCCGAAGGGGAGGCACTGAAGCTTTCTTT.

The chain carries TRBV10-1 and TRBJ2-1, with D unresolved. Per the germline V gene, CDR1 is WNHNN and CDR2 is SYGVQD (reference sequence). Trimming took off 4 bases at V and 0 bases at J, with 7 bases between the two ends. The CDR3 covers 14 residues. The CDR3 sequence: CASSALSSYNEQFF. The DNA for the CDR3 is TGCGCCAGCAGTGCCCTGAGCTCCTACAATGAGCAGTTCTTC.

The chain joins TRBV5-1 to TRBJ2-5; tentatively, D is TRBD1 (7 bases). CDR1 is SGHRS, CDR2 YFSETQ, per germline. Trimming took 4 bases from V and 1 from J, leaving 20 bases between them. There are 17 residues in the CDR3. CDR3 coding DNA: TGCGCCAGCAGCCAGGGGGGTCCAGGAACCTTCCAAGAGACCCAGTACTTC. Its translation is CASSQGGPGTFQETQYF. The whole variable domain, remainder taken from reference TRBV5-1 and TRBJ2-5, is KAGVTQTPRYLIKTRGQQVTLSCSPISGHRSVSWYQQTPGQGLQFLFEYFSETQRNKGNFPGRFSGRQFSNSRSEMNVSTLELGDSALYLCASSQGGPGTFQETQYFGPGTRLLVL.

This sequence joins TRBV5-8 and TRBJ2-7; 8 nucleotides match TRBD1. The ends lost 9 bases at V and 5 bases at J; junction bases unmatched: 7. Per germline, CDR1 SGHTS and CDR2 YDEGEE. The CDR3 has 12 amino acids. The CDR3 nucleotides are TGTGCCAACGACAGGGGATTGGACGAGCAGTACTTC. Translating it yields CANDRGLDEQYF.